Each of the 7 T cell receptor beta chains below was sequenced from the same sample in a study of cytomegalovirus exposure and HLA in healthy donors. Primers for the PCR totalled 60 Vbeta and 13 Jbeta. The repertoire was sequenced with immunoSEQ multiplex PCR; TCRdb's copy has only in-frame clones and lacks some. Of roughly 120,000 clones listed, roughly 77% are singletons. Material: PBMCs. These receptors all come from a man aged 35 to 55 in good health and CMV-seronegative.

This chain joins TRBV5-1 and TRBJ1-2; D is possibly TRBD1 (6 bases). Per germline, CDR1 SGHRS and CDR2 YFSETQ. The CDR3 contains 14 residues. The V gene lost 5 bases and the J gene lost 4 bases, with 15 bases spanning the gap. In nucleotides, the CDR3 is TGCGCCAGCAGGGGTACAGGGACGGTCTATGGCTACACCTTC. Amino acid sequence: CASRGTGTVYGYTF.

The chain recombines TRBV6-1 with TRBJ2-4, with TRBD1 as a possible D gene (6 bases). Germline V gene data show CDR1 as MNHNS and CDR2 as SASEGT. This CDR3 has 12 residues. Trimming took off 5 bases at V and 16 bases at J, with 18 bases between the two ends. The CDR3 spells CASSPTGSLPYF. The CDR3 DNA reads TGTGCCAGCAGTCCCACAGGGTCCCTCCCCTACTTC.

CDR3 residues: CASSVGLTGETQYF. The CDR3 coding sequence is TGTGCCAGCAGCGTAGGGCTAACAGGGGAGACCCAGTACTTC. The J gene is TRBJ2-5, the V gene TRBV9, with D perhaps TRBD1 (6 bases). Germline CDR1 reads SGDLS; CDR2 reads YYNGEE. The CDR3 is made up of 14 amino acids. Trimming left V 0 bases short and J 5 bases short, with 11 bases between.

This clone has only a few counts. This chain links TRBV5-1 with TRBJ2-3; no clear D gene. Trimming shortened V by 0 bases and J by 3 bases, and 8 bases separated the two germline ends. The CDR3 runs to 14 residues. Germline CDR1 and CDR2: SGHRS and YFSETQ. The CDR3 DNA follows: TGCGCCAGCAGCTTGGGGCAGGCTACAGATACGCAGTATTTT. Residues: CASSLGQATDTQYF. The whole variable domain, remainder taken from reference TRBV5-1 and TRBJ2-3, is KAGVTQTPRYLIKTRGQQVTLSCSPISGHRSVSWYQQTPGQGLQFLFEYFSETQRNKGNFPGRFSGRQFSNSRSEMNVSTLELGDSALYLCASSLGQATDTQYFGPGTRLTVL.

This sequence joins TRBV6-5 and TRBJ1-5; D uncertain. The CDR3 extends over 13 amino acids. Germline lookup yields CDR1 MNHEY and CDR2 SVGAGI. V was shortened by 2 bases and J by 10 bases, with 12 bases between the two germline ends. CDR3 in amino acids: CASSYPQNRPQHF. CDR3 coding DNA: TGTGCCAGCAGTTACCCACAGAATCGTCCCCAGCATTTT.

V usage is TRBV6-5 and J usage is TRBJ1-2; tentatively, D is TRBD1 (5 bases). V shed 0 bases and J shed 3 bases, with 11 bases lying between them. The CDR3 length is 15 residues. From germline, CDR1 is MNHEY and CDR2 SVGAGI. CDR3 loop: CASSYSFQGHYGYTF. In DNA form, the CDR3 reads TGTGCCAGCAGTTACTCGTTTCAGGGCCACTATGGCTACACCTTC.

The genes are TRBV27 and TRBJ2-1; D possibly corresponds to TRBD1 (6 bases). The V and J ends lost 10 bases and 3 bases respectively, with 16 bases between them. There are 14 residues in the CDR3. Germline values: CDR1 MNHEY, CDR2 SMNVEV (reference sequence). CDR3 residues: CATIRDINYNEQFF. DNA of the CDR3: TGTGCCACCATCCGGGACATAAACTACAATGAGCAGTTCTTC.